This T cell receptor (beta chain) was obtained from a study of blood T cells in healthy people across ages. It was with a sample-barcoded 5' primer and a J-beta primer mix that a second PCR of roughly 7 to 12 cycles was run. TCRdb reprocessed the 5' RACE reads with MiXCR, giving one entry per CDR3 protein. The sample holds about a million distinct CDR3 sequences; roughly 50% are singletons and the top ten take over 20%. A minimum of 6 million PBMCs was isolated per sample. This clonotype was seen a handful of times. Its target is unknown. CDR1 is LGHDT and CDR2 is YNNKEL in the germline V gene (reference sequence). J was trimmed by 8 bases and V by 5 bases; bases with no gene match: 7. The CDR3 spans 14 residues. Notes on the study in general: Naive and antigen-experienced cells were not separated, limiting conclusive comparison.

The specimen was blood. The source is a woman aged 55 to 70 in good health. The chain has TRBV3-1 and TRBJ2-1; 9 positions agree with TRBD2. The CDR3 region has the DNA TGTGCCAGCAGCTTTGGACTAGCGAGGGATGAGCAGTTCTTC. Translating it yields CASSFGLARDEQFF.